The rows below give T cell receptor beta chains drawn from one sample of a study of blood T cell repertoires in COVID-19. Produced via immunoSEQ multiplex PCR; TCRdb's table is partial and in-frame only. This table has about 120,000 clones, roughly 85% appearing once. The specimen sequenced was peripheral blood. The receptors originated from a woman older than 75 with active or convalescent COVID-19. Both conserved end residues are part of each CDR3. Each record gives: V gene, J gene, CDR3 protein.

v_gene: TRBV10-2
j_gene: TRBJ1-6
CDR3aa: CASSAGERYNSPLHF

v_gene: TRBV4-2
j_gene: TRBJ2-5
CDR3aa: CASSQAGLAGVVGETQYF

v_gene: TRBV5-1
j_gene: TRBJ2-7
CDR3aa: CASSWVAGSYEQYF

v_gene: TRBV18
j_gene: TRBJ2-2
CDR3aa: CASSLKLAGETGELFF

v_gene: TRBV5-4
j_gene: TRBJ2-1
CDR3aa: CASSLGTGGDSSYNEQFF

v_gene: TRBV7-9
j_gene: TRBJ1-1
CDR3aa: CASDRGASTEAFF

v_gene: TRBV5-1
j_gene: TRBJ1-2
CDR3aa: CASSLGGGNGYTF

v_gene: TRBV28
j_gene: TRBJ1-2
CDR3aa: CASSLGQQIYGYTF

v_gene: TRBV15
j_gene: TRBJ1-4
CDR3aa: CATSRGGIPTNEKLFF

v_gene: TRBV28
j_gene: TRBJ2-3
CDR3aa: CASSLWGSGSSGTDTQYF

v_gene: TRBV29-1
j_gene: TRBJ1-1
CDR3aa: CSVEDNFEAFF

v_gene: TRBV11-2
j_gene: TRBJ2-3
CDR3aa: CASSYPRGRAGRGTDTQYF

v_gene: TRBV6-6
j_gene: TRBJ1-5
CDR3aa: CASRTEYSNQPQHF

v_gene: TRBV2
j_gene: TRBJ2-1
CDR3aa: CASSPLAGGDHNEQFF

v_gene: TRBV7-9
j_gene: TRBJ2-7
CDR3aa: CASSSGLAGRYEQYF

v_gene: TRBV5-6
j_gene: TRBJ1-2
CDR3aa: CASTATELFFGYTF

v_gene: TRBV15
j_gene: TRBJ2-2
CDR3aa: CAAGRGDTGELFF

v_gene: TRBV4-1
j_gene: TRBJ2-3
CDR3aa: CASSQDETGGWTQYF

v_gene: TRBV7-6
j_gene: TRBJ2-7
CDR3aa: CASSLSGSPHEQYF

v_gene: TRBV7-9
j_gene: TRBJ2-7
CDR3aa: CASSRRDNYEQYF

v_gene: TRBV7-8
j_gene: TRBJ2-7
CDR3aa: CASSLVLGGMGEQYF

v_gene: TRBV3-1/TRBV3-2
j_gene: TRBJ2-5
CDR3aa: CASSLQPAWRVGTQYF

v_gene: TRBV5-5
j_gene: TRBJ1-1
CDR3aa: CASSLDRNTEAFF

v_gene: TRBV10-1
j_gene: TRBJ2-2
CDR3aa: CASSVWPSGRMGRVSGELFF

v_gene: TRBV7-8
j_gene: TRBJ2-7
CDR3aa: CASSSRTGRSYEQYF

v_gene: TRBV19
j_gene: TRBJ2-3
CDR3aa: CASSVRTGGRTDTQYF

v_gene: TRBV6-5
j_gene: TRBJ2-1
CDR3aa: CASRRTSGIEQFF

v_gene: TRBV7-9
j_gene: TRBJ2-7
CDR3aa: CASSPWTSGRAYEQYF

v_gene: TRBV5-1
j_gene: TRBJ2-3
CDR3aa: CASSSEGVGDTQYF

v_gene: TRBV7-2
j_gene: TRBJ2-3
CDR3aa: CASSPTLGTSGTDTQYF

v_gene: TRBV15
j_gene: TRBJ2-7
CDR3aa: CATSPQRGGEQYF